A single sample gave rise to the 18 T cell receptor beta chains below, sequenced in a study of blood T cell repertoires in COVID-19. Repertoires were generated with immunoSEQ multiplex PCR, while TCRdb's copy carries only in-frame clones and drops some. The sample shows tens of thousands of clones, roughly nine tenths of them seen only once. Sequenced material: peripheral blood. Receptors originate from a man aged 45-65 years with acute or convalescent COVID-19.

This CDR3 reads CASSPRQGTDTQYF. The CDR3 coding sequence is TGTGCCAGCAGCCCGCGACAGGGGACAGATACGCAGTATTTT. The rearrangement joins TRBV9 to TRBJ2-3; 8 positions agree with TRBD1. CDR3 length: 14 residues. V lost 4 bases to trimming and J lost 3 bases; unmatched junction nucleotides: 4. Germline V gives CDR1 SGDLS, CDR2 YYNGEE.

This clone has a handful of counts. Mismatch with germline at one junction end may stem from a read error. The genes are TRBV6-2 or TRBV6-3 and TRBJ2-3; D is possibly TRBD2 (6 bases). Germline CDR1 reads MNHEY; CDR2 reads SVGEGT. The CDR3 is 14 residues long. The CDR3: CASSPFGSRDTQYF. The CDR3 coding sequence is TGTGCCAGCAGTCCCTTCGGGAGCAGAGATACGCAGTATTTT.

The sample holds a few counts of this clone. J is TRBJ1-6 and V is TRBV19; D gene uncertain. CDR3 length: 13 residues. The ends were cut back, 3 bases at V and 7 bases at J, with 7 bases in the middle. Germline CDR1 and CDR2: LNHDA and SQIVND (reference sequence). CDR3 bases: TGTGCCAGTAGTATTACAGAAAATTCACCCCTCCACTTT. Translation: CASSITENSPLHF.

This clone has just one count. The chain links TRBV4-1 to TRBJ2-7; 8 bases agree with TRBD2. Trimming at V came to 1 base and at J to 6 bases, leaving 11 bases not matched to a gene. The germline V gene encodes CDR1 MGHRA and CDR2 YSYEKL. The CDR3 extends over 16 amino acids. This chain's CDR3 is CASSQGALGRAGEQYF. CDR3 nucleotide sequence: TGCGCCAGCAGCCAAGGGGCCCTCGGGAGGGCCGGCGAGCAGTACTTC.

The rearrangement uses TRBV5-8 and TRBJ1-1; TRBD1 aligns across 8 bases. The CDR3 contains 15 residues. V lost 2 bases, J lost 0 bases, and 3 bases stayed unmatched. Germline lookup yields CDR1 SGHTS and CDR2 YDEGEE. DNA of the CDR3: TGTGCCAGCAGCTTCCAGACAGGGGTGAACACTGAAGCTTTCTTT. This sequence encodes CASSFQTGVNTEAFF.

V gene TRBV12-3 or TRBV12-4 combines with J gene TRBJ1-1, with 8 nucleotides matching TRBD1. Trimming at V came to 5 bases and at J to 5 bases, leaving 4 bases not matched to a gene. This CDR3 is built from 13 residues. Written as DNA, the CDR3 is TGTGCCAGCAGTCGGACAGGGCGGACTGAAGCTTTCTTT. It codes for CASSRTGRTEAFF.

A single count supports this clone. The chain is built from TRBV19 and TRBJ1-2, with a weak D call TRBD1 (5 bases). This CDR3 spans 13 amino acids. Germline values: CDR1 LNHDA, CDR2 SQIVND (reference sequence). Trimming stripped 3 bases from V and 8 bases from J, with 13 bases between. Written as DNA, the CDR3 is TGTGCCAGTAGTATTCGCAGGGTAGGAGGCTACACCTTC. It translates to CASSIRRVGGYTF.

This rearrangement joins TRBV11-2 to TRBJ1-3, with 8 bases matching TRBD1. Germline values: CDR1 SGHAT, CDR2 FQNNGV. V lost 5 bases and J lost 9; bases outside the gene matches: 9. This CDR3 region has 14 residues. CDR3 nucleotides: TGTGCCAGCAGCCAAGGACAGGGCCTGAGCACCATATATTTT. Translated: CASSQGQGLSTIYF.

The CDR3 is CASSLSGTGMVEAFF. The CDR3 bases are TGTGCCAGCAGCTTGTCTGGGACAGGGATGGTTGAAGCTTTCTTT. The rearrangement uses TRBV5-6 and TRBJ1-1; 9 positions agree with TRBD1. CDR1 and CDR2 from the germline V gene are SGHDT and YYEEEE. V lost 1 base to trimming and J lost 7 bases; unmatched junction nucleotides: 8. The CDR3 runs to 15 residues. Combining the CDR3 with reference TRBV5-6 and TRBJ1-1 gives the whole variable domain DAGVTQSPTHLIKTRGQQVTLRCSPKSGHDTVSWYQQALGQGPQFIFQYYEEEERQRGNFPDRFSGHQFPNYSSELNVNALLLGDSALYLCASSLSGTGMVEAFFGQGTRLTVV.

The V gene is TRBV19, the J gene TRBJ2-3, with a possible D match to TRBD1 (5 bases). This CDR3 is built from 12 residues. CDR1 is LNHDA, CDR2 SQIVND, per germline (reference sequence). The germline V and J ends were trimmed by 10 bases and 0 bases, with 8 bases remaining between them. As DNA, the CDR3 is TGTGCCACCTCAGGGAGCACAGATACGCAGTATTTT. This encodes CATSGSTDTQYF.

A few counts support this clone. V gene TRBV11-1 combines with J gene TRBJ2-1; TRBD1 matches at 9 bases. The V and J ends lost 3 bases and 10 bases, in that order; junction bases with no gene match: 10. The length of the CDR3 is 15 residues. Germline CDR1 SGHAT, CDR2 FQDESV (reference sequence). CDR3 in DNA: TGTGCCAGCAGCTTCGGGACAGGGCTTTCGGGGGAGCAGTTCTTC. This codes for CASSFGTGLSGEQFF.

This rearrangement joins TRBV3-1 (or the pseudogene TRBV3-2) to TRBJ2-2, with D unclear. V lost 0 bases and J 5 bases, leaving 10 bases between the germline ends. Per the germline V gene, CDR1 is LGHDT and CDR2 is YNNKEL (reference sequence). The CDR3 length is 15 residues. The CDR3 loop reads CASSQDLVETGELFF. The CDR3 region has the DNA TGTGCCAGCAGCCAAGATCTCGTCGAGACCGGGGAGCTGTTTTTT.

This chain links TRBV20-1 with TRBJ2-2; the D is unclear. CDR3 size: 12 residues. CDR1 and CDR2 (germline): DFQATT, SNEGSKA (reference sequence). Trimming removed 3 bases at V and 6 bases at J, with 8 bases between. CDR3 coding DNA: TGCAGTGCTAGTTCAGATCCCGGGGAGCTGTTTTTT. Residues: CSASSDPGELFF.

The rearrangement uses TRBV7-9 and TRBJ2-7; possible D gene TRBD1, 6 bases. The V end lost 6 bases, the J end lost 3 bases, and 12 bases lay between the germline ends. This CDR3 region has 13 residues. Germline CDR1 reads SEHNR; CDR2 reads FQNEAQ (reference sequence). This CDR3 reads CASSQTGIYEQYF. In nucleotides, the CDR3 is TGTGCCAGCAGTCAGACAGGTATCTACGAGCAGTACTTC.

DNA of the CDR3: TGTGCCAGCAGTTACTCGAGGCGGGGTTCTAGCACAGATACGCAGTATTTT. It codes for CASSYSRRGSSTDTQYF. This chain links TRBV6-2 or TRBV6-3 with TRBJ2-3; maybe TRBD2 (6 bases). With 0 bases removed from V and 0 bases from J, the gap between germline ends came to 13 bases. The CDR3 length is 17 residues. CDR1 is MNHEY, CDR2 SVGEGT, per germline.

This clone appeared a single time. The chain recombines TRBV19 with TRBJ2-6, with D tentatively TRBD2 (5 bases). The length of the CDR3 is 14 residues. The V end lost 7 bases, the J end lost 4 bases, and 11 bases lay between the germline ends. CDR1 and CDR2 from the germline V gene are LNHDA and SQIVND (reference sequence). The CDR3, as DNA: TGTGCCAGTACTCACAGAGGGGGGGCCAACGTCCTGACTTTC. Protein product: CASTHRGGANVLTF.

The V call is TRBV10-1, the J call TRBJ2-6, with 7 bases aligning to TRBD1. Germline V gene lookup returns CDR1 WNHNN and CDR2 SYGVQD (reference sequence). The CDR3 runs 18 residues. After removal of 2 bases from V and 0 bases from J, the junction contained 7 bases not matched to a gene. Here the CDR3 DNA reads TGCGCCAGCAGTGAGAGGGGGACAGCCTCCTCTGGGGCCAACGTCCTGACTTTC. Protein product: CASSERGTASSGANVLTF.

The chain couples TRBV7-2 to TRBJ2-3, with 8 nucleotides matching TRBD2. V was pared by 2 bases and J by 6 bases, with 16 bases of the junction left unmatched. There are 18 residues in the CDR3. From germline, CDR1 is SGHTA and CDR2 FQGNSA. The DNA of the CDR3 is TGTGCCAGCAGCTTAAATCCCGCTCTCCGGGGGGGGTCGGATACGCAGTATTTT. This gives the protein CASSLNPALRGGSDTQYF. The whole variable domain, filled in from reference TRBV7-2 and TRBJ2-3, reads GAGVSQSPSNKVTEKGKDVELRCDPISGHTALYWYRQSLGQGLEFLIYFQGNSAPDKSGLPSDRFSAERTGGSVSTLTIQRTQQEDSAVYLCASSLNPALRGGSDTQYFGPGTRLTVL.